This TCR beta chain was found in a study of CD8+ T cells in alopecia areata. Broader study findings: Sharing of TCR sequences between patients (possibly for HLA-related reasons) was less clear than in mice. In lesional scalp, particularly from alopecia totalis/universalis, clonality was higher than in normal scalp. Sequencing of scalp samples also captures resident alphabeta T cells of normal skin.

There are 15 residues in the CDR3. Germline V CDR1 and CDR2: MNHNS, SASEGT. V lost 10 bases and J 0 bases, leaving 16 bases between the germline ends. About this clone: The antigen is unknown.

Following RNA extraction, reverse transcription yielded cDNA that acted as the sequencing template. Clones were sequenced by immunoSEQ multiplex PCR, and TCRdb holds only the in-frame ones, with some missing. The sample lists approximately 150,000 clones, around two thirds occurring once. The clonotype was recovered from a human donor in good health. The chain uses TRBV6-1 and TRBJ1-5; the D is unclear. Material for sequencing was CD8+ T cells sorted from blood. Here the CDR3 reads CATQSDLYSNQPQHF. In nucleotides, the CDR3 is TGTGCCACCCAAAGTGATCTTTATAGCAATCAGCCCCAGCATTTT.